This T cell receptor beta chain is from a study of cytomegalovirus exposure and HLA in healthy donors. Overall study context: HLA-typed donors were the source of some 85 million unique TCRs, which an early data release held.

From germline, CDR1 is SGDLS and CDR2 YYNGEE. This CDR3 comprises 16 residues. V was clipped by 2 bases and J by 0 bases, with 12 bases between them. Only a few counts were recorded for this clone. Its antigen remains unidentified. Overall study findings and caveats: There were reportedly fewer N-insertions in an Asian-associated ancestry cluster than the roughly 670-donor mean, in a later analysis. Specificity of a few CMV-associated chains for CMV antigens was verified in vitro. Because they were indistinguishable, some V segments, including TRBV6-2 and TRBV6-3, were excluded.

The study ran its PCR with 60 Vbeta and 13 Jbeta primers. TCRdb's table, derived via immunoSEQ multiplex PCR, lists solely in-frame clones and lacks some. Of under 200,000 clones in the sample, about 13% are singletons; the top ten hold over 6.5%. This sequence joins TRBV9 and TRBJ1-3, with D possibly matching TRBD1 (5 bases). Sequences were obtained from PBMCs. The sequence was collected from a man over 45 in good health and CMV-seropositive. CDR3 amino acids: CASSVATADSGNTIYF. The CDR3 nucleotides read TGTGCCAGCAGCGTCGCGACAGCCGACTCTGGAAACACCATATATTTT.